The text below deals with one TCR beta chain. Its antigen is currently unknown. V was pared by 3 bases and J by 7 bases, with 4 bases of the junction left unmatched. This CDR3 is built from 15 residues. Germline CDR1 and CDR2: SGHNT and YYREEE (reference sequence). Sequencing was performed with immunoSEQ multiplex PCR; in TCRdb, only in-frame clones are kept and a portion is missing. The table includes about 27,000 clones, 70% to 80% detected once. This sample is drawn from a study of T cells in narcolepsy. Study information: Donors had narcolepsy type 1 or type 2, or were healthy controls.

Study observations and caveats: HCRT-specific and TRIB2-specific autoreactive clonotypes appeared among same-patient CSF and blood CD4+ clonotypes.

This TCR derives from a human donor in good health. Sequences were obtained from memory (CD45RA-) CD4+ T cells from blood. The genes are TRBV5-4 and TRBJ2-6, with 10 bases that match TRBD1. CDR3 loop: CASSSGQGPANVLTF. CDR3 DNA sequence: TGTGCCAGCAGCTCGGGACAGGGGCCTGCCAACGTCCTGACTTTC.